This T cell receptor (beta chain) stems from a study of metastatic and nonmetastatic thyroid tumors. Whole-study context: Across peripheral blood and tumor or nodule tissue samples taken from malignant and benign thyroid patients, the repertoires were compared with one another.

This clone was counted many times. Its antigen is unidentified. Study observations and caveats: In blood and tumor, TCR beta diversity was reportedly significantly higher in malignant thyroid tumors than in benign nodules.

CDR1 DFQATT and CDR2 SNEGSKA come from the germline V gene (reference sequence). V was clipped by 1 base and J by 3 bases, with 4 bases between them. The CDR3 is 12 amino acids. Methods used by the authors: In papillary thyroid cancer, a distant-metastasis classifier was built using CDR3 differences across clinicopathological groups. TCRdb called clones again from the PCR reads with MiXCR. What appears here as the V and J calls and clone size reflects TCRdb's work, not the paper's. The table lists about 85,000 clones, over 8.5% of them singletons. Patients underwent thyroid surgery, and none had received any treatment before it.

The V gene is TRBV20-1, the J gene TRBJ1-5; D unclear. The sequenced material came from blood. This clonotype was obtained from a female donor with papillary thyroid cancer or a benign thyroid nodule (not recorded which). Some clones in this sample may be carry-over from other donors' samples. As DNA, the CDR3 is TGCAGTGCTAGAGTCTCCAATCAGCCCCAGCATTTT. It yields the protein CSARVSNQPQHF.